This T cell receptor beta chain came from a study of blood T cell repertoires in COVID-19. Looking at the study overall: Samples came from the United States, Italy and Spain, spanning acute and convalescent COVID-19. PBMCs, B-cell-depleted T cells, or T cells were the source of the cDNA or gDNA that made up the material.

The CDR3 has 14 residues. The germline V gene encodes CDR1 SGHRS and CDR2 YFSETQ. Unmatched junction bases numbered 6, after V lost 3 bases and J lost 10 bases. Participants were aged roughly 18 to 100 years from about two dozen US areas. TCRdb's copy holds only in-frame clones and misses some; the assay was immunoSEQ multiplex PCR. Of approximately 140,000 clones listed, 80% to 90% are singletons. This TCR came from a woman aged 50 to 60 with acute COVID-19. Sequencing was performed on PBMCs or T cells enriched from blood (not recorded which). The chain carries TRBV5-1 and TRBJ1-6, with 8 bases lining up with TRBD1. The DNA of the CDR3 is TGCGCCAGCAGCTCTAAGGACAGGGCCTCACCCCTCCACTTT. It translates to CASSSKDRASPLHF.